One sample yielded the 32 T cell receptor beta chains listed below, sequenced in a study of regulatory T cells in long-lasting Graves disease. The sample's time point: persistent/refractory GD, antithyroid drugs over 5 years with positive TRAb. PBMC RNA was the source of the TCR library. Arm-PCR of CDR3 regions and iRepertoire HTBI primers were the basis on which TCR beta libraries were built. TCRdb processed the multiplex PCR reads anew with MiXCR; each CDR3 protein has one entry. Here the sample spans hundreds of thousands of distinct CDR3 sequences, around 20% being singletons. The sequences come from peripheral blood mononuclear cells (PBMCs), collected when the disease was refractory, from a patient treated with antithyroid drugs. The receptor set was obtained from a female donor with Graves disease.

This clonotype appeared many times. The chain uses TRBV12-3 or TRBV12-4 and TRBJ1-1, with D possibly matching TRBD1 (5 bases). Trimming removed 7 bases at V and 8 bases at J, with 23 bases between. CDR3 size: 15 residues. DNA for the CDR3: TGTGCCAGCACCCCCCATAGGGGCCTGGCGCCGGAAGCTTTCTTT. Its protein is CASTPHRGLAPEAFF.

The CDR3: CASSQVATSGYEQYF. CDR3 nucleotide sequence: TGCGCCAGCAGCCAAGTCGCGACCAGTGGGTACGAGCAGTACTTC. The rearrangement uses TRBV4-3 and TRBJ2-7, with D hard to call. The CDR3 extends over 15 amino acids. With 1 base removed from V and 4 bases from J, the gap between germline ends came to 14 bases. Germline CDR1 LGHNA, CDR2 YSLEER.

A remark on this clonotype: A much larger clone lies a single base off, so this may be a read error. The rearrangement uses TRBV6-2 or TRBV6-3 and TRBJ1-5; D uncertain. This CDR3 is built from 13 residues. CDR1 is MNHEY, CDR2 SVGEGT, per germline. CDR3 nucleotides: TGTGCCAGCAGTTATCAGAGGAATCAGTCCCAGCATTTT. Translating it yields CASSYQRNQSQHF.

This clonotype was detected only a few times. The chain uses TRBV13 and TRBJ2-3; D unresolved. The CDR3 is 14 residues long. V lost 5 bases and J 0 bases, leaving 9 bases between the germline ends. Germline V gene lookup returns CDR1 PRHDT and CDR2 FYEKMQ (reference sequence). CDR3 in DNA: TGTGCCAGCAGCCCGAAGACTAGCACAGATACGCAGTATTTT. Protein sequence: CASSPKTSTDTQYF.

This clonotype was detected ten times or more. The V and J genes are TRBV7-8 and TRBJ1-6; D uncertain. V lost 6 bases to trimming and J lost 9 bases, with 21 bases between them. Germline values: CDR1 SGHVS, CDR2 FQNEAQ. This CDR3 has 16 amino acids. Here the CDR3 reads CASSRVLGSSPSPLHF. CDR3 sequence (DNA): TGTGCCAGCAGTCGGGTGTTGGGATCATCCCCTTCACCCCTCCACTTT.

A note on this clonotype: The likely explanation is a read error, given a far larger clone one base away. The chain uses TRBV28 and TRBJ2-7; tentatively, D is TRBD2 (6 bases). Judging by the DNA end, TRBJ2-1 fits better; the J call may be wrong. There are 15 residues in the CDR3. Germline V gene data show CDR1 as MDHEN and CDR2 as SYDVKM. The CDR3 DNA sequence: TGTACCAGCAGTTTATCCGGGAGCTCCTACAATGAGCAGTTCTTC. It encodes CTSSLSGSSYNEQFF.

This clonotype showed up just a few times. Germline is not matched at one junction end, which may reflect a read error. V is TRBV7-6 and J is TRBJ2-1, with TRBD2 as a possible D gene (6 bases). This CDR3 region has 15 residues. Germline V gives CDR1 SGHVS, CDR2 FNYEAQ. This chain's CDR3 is CASSLEASANWEQFF. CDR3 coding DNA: TGTGCCAGCAGTTTAGAGGCTAGCGCCAATTGGGAGCAGTTCTTC.

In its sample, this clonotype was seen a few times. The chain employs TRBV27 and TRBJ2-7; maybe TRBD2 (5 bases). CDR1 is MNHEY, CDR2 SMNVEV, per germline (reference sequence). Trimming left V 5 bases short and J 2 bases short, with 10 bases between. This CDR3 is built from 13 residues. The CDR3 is CASSLDSAYEQYF. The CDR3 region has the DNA TGTGCCAGCAGTCTGGACTCCGCCTACGAGCAGTACTTC.

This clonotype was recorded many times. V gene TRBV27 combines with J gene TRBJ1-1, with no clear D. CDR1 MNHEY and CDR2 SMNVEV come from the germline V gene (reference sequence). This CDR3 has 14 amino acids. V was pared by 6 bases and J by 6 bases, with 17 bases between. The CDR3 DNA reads TGTGCCAGCAGCCCCGGGCCTAGATATGCTGAAGCTTTCTTT. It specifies CASSPGPRYAEAFF.

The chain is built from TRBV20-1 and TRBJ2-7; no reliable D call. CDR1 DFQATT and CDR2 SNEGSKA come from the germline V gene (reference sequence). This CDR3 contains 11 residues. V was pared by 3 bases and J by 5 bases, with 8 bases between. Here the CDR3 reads CSASDLHEQYF. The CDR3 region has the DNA TGCAGTGCTAGTGACCTTCACGAGCAGTACTTC.

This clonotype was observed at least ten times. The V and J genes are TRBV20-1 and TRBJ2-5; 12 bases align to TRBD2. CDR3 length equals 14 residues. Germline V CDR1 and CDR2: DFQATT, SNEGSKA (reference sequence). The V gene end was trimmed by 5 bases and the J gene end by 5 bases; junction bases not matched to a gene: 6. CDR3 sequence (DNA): TGCAGTGCTCTAGCGGGAGGGGCTGGTGAGACCCAGTACTTC. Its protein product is CSALAGGAGETQYF.

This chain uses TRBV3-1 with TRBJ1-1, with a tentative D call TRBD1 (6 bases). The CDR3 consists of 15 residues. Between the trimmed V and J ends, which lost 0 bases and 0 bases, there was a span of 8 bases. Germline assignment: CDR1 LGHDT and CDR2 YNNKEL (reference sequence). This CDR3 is CASSQEDSMNTEAFF. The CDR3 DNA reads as TGTGCCAGCAGCCAAGAGGACAGTATGAACACTGAAGCTTTCTTT.

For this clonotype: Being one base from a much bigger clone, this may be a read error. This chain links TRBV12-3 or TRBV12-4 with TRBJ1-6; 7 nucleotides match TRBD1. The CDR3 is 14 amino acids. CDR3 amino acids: CASSSGQYNSPLYF. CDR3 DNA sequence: TGTGCCAGCAGTTCGGGACAGTATAATTCACCCCTCTACTTT.

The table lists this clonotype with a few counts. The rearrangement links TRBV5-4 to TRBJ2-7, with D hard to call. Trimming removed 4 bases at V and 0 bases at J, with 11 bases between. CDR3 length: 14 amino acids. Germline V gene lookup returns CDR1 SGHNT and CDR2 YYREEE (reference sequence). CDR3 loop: CASSPHENSYEQYF. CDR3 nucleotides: TGTGCCAGCAGCCCCCACGAGAACTCCTACGAGCAGTACTTC.

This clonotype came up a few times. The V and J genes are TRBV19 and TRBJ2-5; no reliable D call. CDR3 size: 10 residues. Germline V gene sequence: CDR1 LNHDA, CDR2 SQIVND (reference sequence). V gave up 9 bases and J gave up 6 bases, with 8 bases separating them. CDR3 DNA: TGTGCCAGCGGGTCAAAGACCCAGTACTTC. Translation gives CASGSKTQYF. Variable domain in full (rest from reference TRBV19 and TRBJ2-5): DGGITQSPKYLFRKEGQNVTLSCEQNLNHDAMYWYRQDPGQGLRLIYYSQIVNDFQKGDIAEGYSVSREKKESFPLTVTSAQKNPTAFYLCASGSKTQYFGPGTRLLVL.

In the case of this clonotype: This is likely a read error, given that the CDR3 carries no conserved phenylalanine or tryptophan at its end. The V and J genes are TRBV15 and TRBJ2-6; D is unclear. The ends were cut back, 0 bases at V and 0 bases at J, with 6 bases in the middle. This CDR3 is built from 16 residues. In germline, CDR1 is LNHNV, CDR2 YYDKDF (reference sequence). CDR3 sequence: CATSRDIASGANVLTL. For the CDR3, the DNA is TGTGCCACCAGCAGAGATATAGCCTCTGGGGCCAACGTCCTGACTCTC.

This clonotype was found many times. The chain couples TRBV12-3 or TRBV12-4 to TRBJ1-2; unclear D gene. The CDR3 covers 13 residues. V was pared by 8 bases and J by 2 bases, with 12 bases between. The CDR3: CASRKTLNYGYTF. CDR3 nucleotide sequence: TGTGCCAGCCGGAAGACTCTGAACTATGGCTACACCTTC.

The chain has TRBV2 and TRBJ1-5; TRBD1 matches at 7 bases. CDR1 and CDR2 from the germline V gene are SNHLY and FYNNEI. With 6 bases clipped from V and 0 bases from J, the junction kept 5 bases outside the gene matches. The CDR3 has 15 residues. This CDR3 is CASRRQGGSNQPQHF. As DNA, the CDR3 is TGTGCCAGCAGGAGACAGGGAGGTAGCAATCAGCCCCAGCATTTT.

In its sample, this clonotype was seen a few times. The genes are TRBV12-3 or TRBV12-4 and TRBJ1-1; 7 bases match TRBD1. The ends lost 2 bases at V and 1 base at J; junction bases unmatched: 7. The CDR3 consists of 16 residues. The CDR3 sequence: CASSLYRGRGNTEAFF. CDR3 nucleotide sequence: TGTGCCAGCAGTTTATACAGGGGCCGTGGGAACACTGAAGCTTTCTTT.

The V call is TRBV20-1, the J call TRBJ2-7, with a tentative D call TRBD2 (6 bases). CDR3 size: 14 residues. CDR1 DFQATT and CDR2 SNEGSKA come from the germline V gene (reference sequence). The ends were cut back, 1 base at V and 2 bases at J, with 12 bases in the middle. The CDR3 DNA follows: TGCAGTGCTAGAGTTAGCGGTGCTGCCTACGAGCAGTACTTC. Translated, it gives CSARVSGAAYEQYF.

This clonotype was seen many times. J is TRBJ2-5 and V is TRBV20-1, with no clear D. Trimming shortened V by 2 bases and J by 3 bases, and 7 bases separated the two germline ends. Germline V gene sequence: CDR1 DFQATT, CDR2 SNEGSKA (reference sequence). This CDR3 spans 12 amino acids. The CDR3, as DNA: TGCAGTGCTAGACAGGCAAAAGAGACCCAGTACTTC. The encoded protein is CSARQAKETQYF.

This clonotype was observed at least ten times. CDR3 nucleotides: TGTGCCAGCGACCAGGGCCAAGAGACCCAGTACTTC. This sequence encodes CASDQGQETQYF. The chain is built from TRBV7-9 and TRBJ2-5; D possibly corresponds to TRBD1 (5 bases). The V and J ends lost 8 bases and 1 base respectively, with 8 bases between them. The CDR3 runs 12 residues. Germline-derived CDR1 and CDR2 are SEHNR and FQNEAQ (reference sequence).

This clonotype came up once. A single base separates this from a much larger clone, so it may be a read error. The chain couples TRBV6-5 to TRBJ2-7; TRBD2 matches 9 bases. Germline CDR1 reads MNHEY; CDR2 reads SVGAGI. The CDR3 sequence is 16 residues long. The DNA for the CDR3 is TGTGCCAGCAGTTACTCGACTTTAGCGGGAGACTACGGGCAGTACTTC. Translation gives CASSYSTLAGDYGQYF.

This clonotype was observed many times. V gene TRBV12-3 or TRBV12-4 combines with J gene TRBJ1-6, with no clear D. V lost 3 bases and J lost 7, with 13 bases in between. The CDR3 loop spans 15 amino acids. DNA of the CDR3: TGTGCCAGCAGTTTCGGTAGAGCGGGGAATTCACCCCTCCACTTT. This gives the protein CASSFGRAGNSPLHF.

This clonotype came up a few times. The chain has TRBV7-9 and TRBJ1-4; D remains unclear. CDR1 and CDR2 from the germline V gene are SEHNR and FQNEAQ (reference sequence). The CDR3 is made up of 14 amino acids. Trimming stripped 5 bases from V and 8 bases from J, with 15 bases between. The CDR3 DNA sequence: TGTGCCAGCAGCCGCCCCGGGGAGATCGAAAAACTGTTTTTT. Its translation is CASSRPGEIEKLFF.

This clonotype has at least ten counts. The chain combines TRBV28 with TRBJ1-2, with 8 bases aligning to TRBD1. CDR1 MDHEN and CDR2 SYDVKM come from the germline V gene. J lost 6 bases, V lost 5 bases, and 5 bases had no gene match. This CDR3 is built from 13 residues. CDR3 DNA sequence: TGTGCCAGCAGTAAGGACAGGGTCCATGGCTACACCTTC. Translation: CASSKDRVHGYTF.

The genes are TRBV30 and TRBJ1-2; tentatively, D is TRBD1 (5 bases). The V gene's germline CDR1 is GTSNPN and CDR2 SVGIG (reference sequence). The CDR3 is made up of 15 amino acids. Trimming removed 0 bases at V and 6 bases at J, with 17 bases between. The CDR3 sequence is CAWSVDSRSRDGYTF. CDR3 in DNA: TGTGCCTGGAGTGTCGACAGTCGGTCGCGTGATGGCTACACCTTC.

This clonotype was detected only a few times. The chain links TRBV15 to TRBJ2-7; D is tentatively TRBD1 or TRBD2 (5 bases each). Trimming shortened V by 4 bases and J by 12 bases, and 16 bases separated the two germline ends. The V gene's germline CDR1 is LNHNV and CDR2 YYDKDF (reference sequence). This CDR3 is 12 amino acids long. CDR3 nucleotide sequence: TGTGCCACCAGCAAGAACGGGGCCGAGGGGTACTTC. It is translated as CATSKNGAEGYF.

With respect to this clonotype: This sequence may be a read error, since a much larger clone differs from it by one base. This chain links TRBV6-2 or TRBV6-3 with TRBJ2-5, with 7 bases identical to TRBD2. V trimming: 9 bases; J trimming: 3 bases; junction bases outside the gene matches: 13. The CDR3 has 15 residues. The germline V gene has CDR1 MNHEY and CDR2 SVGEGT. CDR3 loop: CASMPLATTKETQYF. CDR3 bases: TGTGCCAGTATGCCACTAGCGACTACAAAAGAGACCCAGTACTTC.

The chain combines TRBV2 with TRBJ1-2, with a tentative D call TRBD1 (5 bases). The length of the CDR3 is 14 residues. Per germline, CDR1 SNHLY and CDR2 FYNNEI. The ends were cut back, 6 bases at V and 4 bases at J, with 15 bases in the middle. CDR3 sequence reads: CASSGPSRVYGYTF. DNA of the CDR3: TGTGCCAGCAGCGGACCCTCCAGGGTCTATGGCTACACCTTC.

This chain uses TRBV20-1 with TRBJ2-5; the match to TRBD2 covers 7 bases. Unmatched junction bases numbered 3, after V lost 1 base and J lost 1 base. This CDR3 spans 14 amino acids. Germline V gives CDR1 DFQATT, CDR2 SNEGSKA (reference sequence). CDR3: CSARVLAIQETQYF. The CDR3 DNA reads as TGCAGTGCTAGAGTACTAGCGATCCAAGAGACCCAGTACTTC.

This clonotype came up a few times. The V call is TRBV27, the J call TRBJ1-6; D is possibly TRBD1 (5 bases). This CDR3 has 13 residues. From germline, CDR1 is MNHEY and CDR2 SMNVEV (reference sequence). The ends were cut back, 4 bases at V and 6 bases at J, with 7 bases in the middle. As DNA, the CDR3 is TGTGCCAGCAGTTGGGGGGGTAATTCACCCCTCCACTTT. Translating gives CASSWGGNSPLHF.